This T cell receptor beta chain was obtained from a study of blood T cell repertoires in COVID-19. Looked up from germline, CDR1 is SGHRS and CDR2 is YFSETQ. The V and J ends lost 0 bases and 2 bases respectively, with 12 bases between them. The CDR3 has 15 residues. Produced via immunoSEQ multiplex PCR; TCRdb's table is partial and in-frame only. The repertoire includes over 200,000 clones, 80% to 85% of them detected once, and 4% to 5.5% sits in the top ten. The rearrangement joins TRBV5-1 to TRBJ2-7; a weak D match, TRBD2 (5 bases). The clonotype was recovered from a man aged 45 to 65 with active or convalescent COVID-19. Sequencing input: peripheral blood. CDR3 residues: CASSLDGLGTYEQYF. The CDR3 coding sequence is TGCGCCAGCAGCTTGGATGGACTGGGAACCTACGAGCAGTACTTC.